The entry below gives a single T cell receptor beta chain sequence along with its context. Its antigen is undetermined. The data originate from a study of a mutant IDH1 vaccine in newly diagnosed glioma. Study summary: Across weeks 1, 3, 5, 7, 11, 15, 19 and 23, patients received a vaccination each time, eight in all. The sex distribution of treated patients was about 62% male and 37.5% female, with a mean age of roughly 40 years.

Indicated time point: week 23, last vaccination. The study gave 300 ug of mutant IDH1 20-mer peptide per vaccine dose, with topical imiquimod. The protocol was immunoSEQ multiplex PCR, while the TCRdb copy is restricted to in-frame clones and leaves out a portion. Of 25,000 to 35,000 clones in the sample, more than 75% are singletons; the top ten hold over 2.5%. From germline, CDR1 is SNHLY and CDR2 FYNNEI. V lost 4 bases and J lost 6; bases outside the gene matches: 9. This CDR3 has 17 residues. The source is a man aged 40-55 years with glioma. The source material was PBMCs, sampled from a glioma patient whose treatment included an IDH1 peptide vaccine. V gene TRBV2 combines with J gene TRBJ2-2, with 12 bases identical to TRBD2. The CDR3, as DNA: TGTGCCAGCAGTGTCAATTCAGGACTAGCGGGATCCGGGGAGCTGTTTTTT. It encodes CASSVNSGLAGSGELFF.